Included here is one T cell receptor (beta chain) sequence, with context. In the study's own analysis: Reference gene primer amplification in the assay estimated nucleated cell counts. TCRdb keeps only in-frame clones here, not all; method: immunoSEQ multiplex PCR. V, J and clone size reflect that table, while D and trimming were determined from the DNA. This sample has about 97,000 clones, with around 88% found just once. The sample originates from a study of blood T cell repertoires in COVID-19. The wider study: COVID-19 samples, acute and convalescent, were from the United States, Italy and Spain. PBMCs, B-cell-depleted T cells, or T cells were the source of the cDNA or gDNA that made up the material.

J was trimmed by 3 bases and V by 7 bases; bases with no gene match: 3. The CDR3 runs 13 residues. Germline V gives CDR1 KGHDR, CDR2 SFDVKD. The rearrangement uses TRBV24-1 and TRBJ2-5; 8 bases are shared with TRBD1. This sequence originates from a middle-aged man with COVID-19, enrolled during active disease. What was sequenced was peripheral blood. CDR3 sequence: CATRGQAEETQYF. The DNA of the CDR3 is TGTGCCACCAGGGGACAGGCAGAAGAGACCCAGTACTTC.